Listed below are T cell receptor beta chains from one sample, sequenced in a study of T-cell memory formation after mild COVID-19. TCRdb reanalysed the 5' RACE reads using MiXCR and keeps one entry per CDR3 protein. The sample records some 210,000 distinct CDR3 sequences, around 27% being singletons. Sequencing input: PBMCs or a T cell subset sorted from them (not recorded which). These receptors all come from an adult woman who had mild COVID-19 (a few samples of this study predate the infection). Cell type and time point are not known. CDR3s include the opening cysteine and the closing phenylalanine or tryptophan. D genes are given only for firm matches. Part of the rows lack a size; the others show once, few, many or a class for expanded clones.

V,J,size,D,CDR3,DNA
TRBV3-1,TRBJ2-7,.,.,CASSQFGPTYEQYF,TGTGCCAGCAGCCAATTCGGCCCCACCTACGAGCAGTACTTC
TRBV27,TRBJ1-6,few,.,CASRPGGGLSPLHF,TGTGCCAGCAGACCCGGGGGGGGGCTGTCACCCCTCCACTTT
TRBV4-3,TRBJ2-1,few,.,CASSQADTGWELTNEQFF,TGCGCCAGCAGCCAAGCGGATACGGGGTGGGAGCTAACGAATGAGCAGTTCTTC
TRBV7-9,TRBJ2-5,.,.,CASSQRRDRETQYF,TGTGCCAGCAGCCAACGCCGAGACCGAGAGACCCAGTACTTC
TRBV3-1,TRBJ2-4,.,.,CASSLGGNIQYF,TGTGCCAGCAGCCTCGGGGGAAACATTCAGTACTTC
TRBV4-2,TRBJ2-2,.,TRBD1,CASNPTGAVTGELFF,TGTGCCAGCAATCCGACAGGGGCGGTTACCGGGGAGCTGTTTTTT
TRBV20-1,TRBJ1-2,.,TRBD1,CSARRPGTGFRHGYTF,TGCAGTGCTAGACGTCCCGGGACAGGATTCAGGCATGGCTACACCTTC
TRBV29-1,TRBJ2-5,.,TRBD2,CSGTGGGSQYF,TGCAGCGGGACGGGAGGGGGGTCCCAGTACTTC
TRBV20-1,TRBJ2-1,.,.,CSARERSSYNEQFF,TGCAGTGCTAGAGAGAGAAGCTCCTACAATGAGCAGTTCTTC
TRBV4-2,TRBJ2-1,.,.,CASSQDYGRRIDEQFF,TGTGCCAGCAGCCAAGACTACGGGAGACGGATCGATGAGCAGTTCTTC
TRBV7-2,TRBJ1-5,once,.,CASSQWALSNQPQHF,TGTGCCAGCAGCCAGTGGGCACTTAGCAATCAGCCCCAGCATTTT
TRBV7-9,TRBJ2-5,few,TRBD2,CASSPTRAGGLETQYF,TGTGCCAGCAGCCCCACGCGGGCGGGAGGGCTGGAGACCCAGTACTTC
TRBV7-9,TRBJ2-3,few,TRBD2,CASSSTQGGRFTDTQYF,TGTGCCAGCAGCTCAACACAGGGCGGGAGGTTCACAGATACGCAGTATTTT
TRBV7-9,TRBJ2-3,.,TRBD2,CASSLGLASTDTQYF,TGTGCCAGCAGCCTTGGACTAGCTAGCACAGATACGCAGTATTTT
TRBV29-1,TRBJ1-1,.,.,CSVGVGTGNTEAFF,TGCAGCGTGGGGGTGGGGACGGGGAACACTGAAGCTTTCTTT
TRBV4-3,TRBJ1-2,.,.,CASSQDASGRHTF,TGCGCCAGCAGCCAAGATGCGAGCGGGCGTCACACCTTC
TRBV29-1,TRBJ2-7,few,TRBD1,CSVTGASYEQYF,TGCAGCGTGACAGGGGCCTCCTACGAGCAGTACTTC
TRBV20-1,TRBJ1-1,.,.,CSATRIGNTEAFF,TGCAGTGCCACCCGAATAGGGAACACTGAAGCTTTCTTT
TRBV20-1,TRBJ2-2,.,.,CSAAGPNTGELFF,TGCAGTGCGGCAGGACCGAACACCGGGGAGCTGTTTTTT
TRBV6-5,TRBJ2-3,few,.,CASSKGRHTDTQYF,TGTGCCAGCAGTAAAGGGAGGCACACAGATACGCAGTATTTT
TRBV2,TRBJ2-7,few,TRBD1,CASSRRQGDVGYEQYF,TGTGCCAGCAGCCGGCGACAGGGTGATGTAGGTTACGAGCAGTACTTC
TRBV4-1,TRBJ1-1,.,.,CASSGMNTEAFF,TGCGCCAGCAGCGGGATGAACACTGAAGCTTTCTTT
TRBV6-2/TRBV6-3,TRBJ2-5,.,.,CASSPPEQGQETQYF,TGTGCCAGCAGTCCCCCAGAGCAGGGGCAAGAGACCCAGTACTTC
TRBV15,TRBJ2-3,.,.,CATSRVIRDTQYF,TGTGCCACCAGCAGAGTTATCAGGGATACGCAGTATTTT
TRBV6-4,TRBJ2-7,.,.,CASSVTGDAYEQYF,TGTGCCAGCAGTGTGACGGGCGATGCCTACGAGCAGTACTTC
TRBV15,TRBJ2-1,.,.,CATSNGGEQFF,TGTGCCACCAGCAACGGCGGGGAGCAGTTCTTC
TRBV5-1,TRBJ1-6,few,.,CASSFAGGPKFRNSPLHF,TGCGCCAGCAGCTTCGCCGGGGGGCCAAAATTTCGGAATTCACCCCTCCACTTT
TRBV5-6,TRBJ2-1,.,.,CASSFGGRTYNEQFF,TGTGCCAGCAGCTTCGGGGGACGAACCTACAATGAGCAGTTCTTC
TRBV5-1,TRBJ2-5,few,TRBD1,CASSVQGSETQYF,TGCGCCAGCAGCGTACAGGGGTCAGAGACCCAGTACTTC
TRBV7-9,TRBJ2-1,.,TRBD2,CASSHLRAGGPYNEQFF,TGTGCCAGCAGCCACCTAAGGGCGGGGGGGCCTTACAATGAGCAGTTCTTC
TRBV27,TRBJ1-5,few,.,CASSFVGQPQHF,TGTGCCAGCAGTTTTGTGGGTCAGCCCCAGCATTTT
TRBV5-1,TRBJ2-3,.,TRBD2,CASSSGLAVADTQYF,TGCGCCAGCAGCTCGGGACTAGCTGTCGCGGATACGCAGTATTTT
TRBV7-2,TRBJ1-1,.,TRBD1,CASSLYRGAPEAFF,TGTGCCAGCAGCTTATACAGGGGCGCCCCTGAAGCTTTCTTT
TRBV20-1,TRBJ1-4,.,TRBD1,CSASPRDRGNEKLFF,TGCAGTGCTAGCCCCCGGGACAGGGGCAATGAAAAACTGTTTTTT
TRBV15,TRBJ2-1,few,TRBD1,CATSRRTGGYNEQFF,TGTGCCACCAGCAGGAGGACAGGCGGCTACAATGAGCAGTTCTTC
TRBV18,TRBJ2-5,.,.,CASSPPAGAQYF,TGTGCCAGCTCACCACCGGCTGGAGCCCAGTACTTC
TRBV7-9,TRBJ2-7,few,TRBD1,CASSRQGDREQYF,TGTGCCAGCAGCCGACAGGGGGATCGCGAGCAGTACTTC
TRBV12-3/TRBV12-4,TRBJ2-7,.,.,CASSFGGGAGEQYF,TGTGCCAGCAGTTTTGGTGGGGGGGCCGGAGAGCAGTACTTC
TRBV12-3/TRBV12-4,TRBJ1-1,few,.,CASSTQPRGTEAFF,TGTGCCAGCAGTACCCAGCCTAGGGGCACTGAAGCTTTCTTT
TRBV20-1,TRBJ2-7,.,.,CSATPIDLYEQYF,TGCAGTGCTACGCCAATAGACCTGTACGAGCAGTACTTC
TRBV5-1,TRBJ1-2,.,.,CASSLEGVGYTF,TGCGCCAGCAGCTTGGAAGGCGTCGGCTACACCTTC
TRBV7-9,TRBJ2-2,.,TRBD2,CASSLGGLAEFTGELFF,TGTGCCAGCAGCCTAGGTGGCCTAGCGGAATTCACCGGGGAGCTGTTTTTT
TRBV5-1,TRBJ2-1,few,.,CASSPRQGGDSEQFF,TGCGCCAGCAGCCCTCGACAGGGAGGAGATTCAGAGCAGTTCTTC
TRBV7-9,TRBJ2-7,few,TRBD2,CASSSGGTSGIEQYF,TGTGCCAGCAGCTCGGGTGGGACTAGCGGGATCGAGCAGTACTTC
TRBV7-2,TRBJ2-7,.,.,CASSLAWGQSYEQYF,TGTGCCAGCAGCTTAGCGTGGGGGCAAAGCTACGAGCAGTACTTC
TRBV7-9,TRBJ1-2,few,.,CASSPPALNYGYTF,TGTGCCAGCAGCCCCCCAGCCCTGAACTATGGCTACACCTTC
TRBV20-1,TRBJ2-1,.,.,CSASYGGWSSYNEQFF,TGCAGTGCTAGTTATGGCGGGTGGAGCTCCTACAATGAGCAGTTCTTC
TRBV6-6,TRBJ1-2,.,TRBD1,CASSRGGTGFYGYTF,TGTGCCAGCAGTCGGGGGGGGACAGGGTTTTATGGCTACACCTTC
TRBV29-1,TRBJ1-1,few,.,CSASGDPWAFF,TGCAGCGCTTCAGGTGACCCCTGGGCTTTCTTT
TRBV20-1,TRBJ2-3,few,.,CRACRGDTQYF,TGCAGAGCCTGTAGGGGAGATACGCAGTATTTT
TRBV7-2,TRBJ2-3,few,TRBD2,CASSIGRRTDTQYF,TGTGCCAGCAGCATCGGGAGGAGGACAGATACGCAGTATTTT
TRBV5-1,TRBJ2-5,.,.,CASSLGPVAETQYF,TGCGCCAGCAGCTTGGGGCCTGTAGCGGAGACCCAGTACTTC
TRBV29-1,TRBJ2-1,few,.,CSVLGILLSSYNEQFF,TGCAGCGTCCTAGGGATCCTTCTCAGCTCCTACAATGAGCAGTTCTTC